Listed below are T cell receptor beta chains from one sample, sequenced in a study of T cell changes during pregnancy in multiple sclerosis. Sequencing used immunoSEQ multiplex PCR; TCRdb keeps in-frame clones, though not all of them. The profile covers over 50,000 clones, with 75% to 90% appearing a single time and roughly 0.4% taken by the ten largest. The source material was CD4+ T cells from peripheral blood mononuclear cells, sampled in the third trimester of pregnancy. The receptors here all came from a female donor with multiple sclerosis, enrolled in a pregnancy study. The CDR3 runs from the conserved cysteine through the conserved F or W. Fields, in order: clone size, V gene, J gene, D gene, CDR3 protein, CDR3 DNA. D genes are given only for firm matches. For some rows the clone size is stated as once, few or many, or as a class when expanded; others skip it.

>-|TRBV27|TRBJ2-5|TRBD1
CASSLDRELETQYF
TGTGCCAGCAGCCTGGACAGGGAATTGGAGACCCAGTACTTC
>-|TRBV15|TRBJ1-5|-
CATSRDRRGTHQPQHF
TGTGCCACCAGCAGAGATAGAAGGGGGACCCATCAGCCCCAGCATTTT
>-|TRBV27|TRBJ2-7|-
CASSLNSAESSYEQYF
TGTGCCAGCAGTTTAAACTCAGCGGAGAGCTCCTACGAGCAGTACTTC
>-|TRBV11-2|TRBJ2-3|-
CASRGLGRYHTDTQYF
TGTGCCAGCAGAGGACTCGGGCGGTACCACACAGATACGCAGTATTTT
>-|TRBV30|TRBJ2-5|-
CAWSHLDGAGETQYF
TGTGCCTGGAGTCACCTCGATGGGGCGGGGGAGACCCAGTACTTC
>-|TRBV6-5|TRBJ1-1|-
CASTQTRDTEAFF
TGTGCCAGCACCCAAACCAGGGACACTGAAGCTTTCTTT
>once|TRBV6-1|TRBJ2-1|-
CASSVRAGDRNEQFF
TGTGCCAGCAGTGTTCGGGCAGGGGATAGGAATGAGCAGTTCTTC
>-|TRBV7-6|TRBJ2-3|-
CASSSDGRGVDTQYF
TGTGCCAGCAGCTCAGATGGGCGGGGCGTAGATACGCAGTATTTT
>-|TRBV19|TRBJ1-2|TRBD1
CASSRQGLVNGYTF
TGTGCCAGTAGTCGACAGGGCTTAGTGAATGGCTACACCTTC
>-|TRBV7-2|TRBJ2-3|TRBD2
CASSLARGGNTQYF
TGTGCCAGCAGCTTAGCGCGGGGGGGGAATACGCAGTATTTT
>-|TRBV27|TRBJ1-1|-
CASSPRLVSWNTEAFF
TGTGCCAGCAGTCCCCGACTGGTCTCCTGGAACACTGAAGCTTTCTTT
>-|TRBV11-2|TRBJ1-6|-
CASRNPGRPREEVSPLHF
TGTGCCAGCAGAAATCCGGGACGGCCTAGGGAGGAGGTTTCACCCCTCCACTTT
>-|TRBV5-1|TRBJ1-2|TRBD1
CASSLGDRGYGYTF
TGCGCCAGCAGCTTGGGAGACAGGGGCTATGGCTACACCTTC
>-|TRBV10-3|TRBJ2-1|TRBD2
CAISEFLAGGPGEQFF
TGTGCCATCAGTGAGTTTTTAGCGGGAGGGCCTGGTGAGCAGTTCTTC
>-|TRBV18|TRBJ1-3|-
CASSLAGLSGNTIYF
TGTGCCAGCTCACTGGCGGGGCTATCTGGAAACACCATATATTTT
>-|TRBV2|TRBJ2-1|TRBD2
CASREIAGWGEQFF
TGTGCCAGCAGGGAGATAGCGGGATGGGGTGAGCAGTTCTTC
>once|TRBV5-1|TRBJ2-7|TRBD1
CASSFGGQGIHF
TGCGCCAGCAGCTTCGGGGGACAGGGAATCCACTTC
>-|TRBV19|TRBJ2-7|TRBD2
CASSIEASGGREQYF
TGTGCCAGTAGTATTGAGGCTAGCGGGGGGCGAGAGCAGTACTTC
>-|TRBV5-8|TRBJ2-1|TRBD2
CASSQTSGSYNEQFF
TGTGCCAGCAGCCAAACTAGCGGTAGTTACAATGAGCAGTTCTTC
>-|TRBV30|TRBJ2-1|-
CAWSAFQGGSLDEQFF
TGTGCCTGGAGTGCTTTCCAGGGGGGTAGTCTGGATGAGCAGTTCTTC
>-|TRBV5-5|TRBJ1-5|-
CASSLEAQLIYQPQHF
TGTGCCAGCAGCTTGGAAGCACAGCTGATTTATCAGCCCCAGCATTTT
>-|TRBV5-6|TRBJ2-3|-
CASSPGTDTQYF
TGTGCCAGCAGCCCAGGCACAGATACGCAGTATTTT
>-|TRBV19|TRBJ2-7|TRBD1
CASTPTGGSHYEQYF
TGTGCCAGTACCCCCACAGGGGGTTCTCACTACGAGCAGTACTTC
>-|TRBV5-1|TRBJ2-7|-
CASSFGAQAPHYEQYF
TGCGCCAGCAGCTTTGGTGCCCAGGCCCCCCACTACGAGCAGTACTTC
>-|TRBV7-2|TRBJ1-2|-
CASSFLLDSNSEYTF
TGTGCCAGCAGCTTTTTACTGGACAGCAACAGCGAATACACCTTC
>-|TRBV7-9|TRBJ2-5|TRBD1
CASSLPGQGAQETQYF
TGTGCCAGCAGCTTACCGGGACAGGGTGCCCAAGAGACCCAGTACTTC
>-|TRBV19|TRBJ1-4|TRBD1
CASSPRTGGIEKLFF
TGTGCCAGTAGTCCTCGGACAGGGGGAATTGAAAAACTGTTTTTT
>-|TRBV7-2|TRBJ1-3|-
CASSPTSEQGNTIYF
TGTGCCAGCAGCCCAACATCAGAACAGGGAAACACCATATATTTT
>-|TRBV4-3|TRBJ2-3|-
CASSQDVAIFTDTQYF
TGCGCCAGCAGCCAAGATGTAGCAATTTTCACAGATACGCAGTATTTT
>-|TRBV2|TRBJ2-5|-
CATDKDSWETQYF
TGTGCCACCGACAAGGACAGTTGGGAGACCCAGTACTTC
>-|TRBV21-1|TRBJ1-6|-
CASSKDASEFPAGNSPLHF
TGTGCCAGCAGCAAAGATGCGAGCGAGTTCCCTGCAGGGAATTCACCCCTCCACTTT